This T cell receptor (beta chain) was sequenced in a study of early T cells in non-severe SARS-CoV-2 infection. Germline CDR1 KGHDR, CDR2 SFDVKD. Trimming shortened V by 6 bases and J by 2 bases, and 8 bases separated the two germline ends. The CDR3 contains 13 residues. TCRdb re-derived calls from the 5' RACE reads in MiXCR, one entry per CDR3 protein. Here the sample spans around 33,000 distinct CDR3 sequences, 5.5% to 7% being singletons. This clonotype appeared a few times. The sequenced sample consisted of whole blood. The origin of this receptor is an adult who was a healthcare worker with PCR-confirmed SARS-CoV-2 infection or an uninfected control (not recorded which). The gene calls are TRBV24-1 and TRBJ2-3; D remains ambiguous. CDR3 coding DNA: TGTGCCACCAGTTTACGGTCCACAGATACGCAGTATTTT. Translating gives CATSLRSTDTQYF.